This TCR beta chain was retrieved from a study of Graves' ophthalmopathy and Graves' hyperthyroidism. The trim removed 7 bases at V and 2 bases at J, leaving 7 bases unmatched. There are 14 residues in the CDR3. This clonotype was recorded many times. RNA transcripts were the source from which TCR beta CDR3 regions were amplified. HTBI primers were employed in first-round RT-PCR, then a second-round multiplex PCR followed. TCRdb recomputed calls from the multiplex PCR reads with MiXCR, one row per CDR3 protein. Among 200,000 to 250,000 distinct CDR3 sequences listed, just under 30% were seen once. The V and J genes are TRBV12-3 or TRBV12-4 and TRBJ2-7; 8 nucleotides match TRBD1. This TCR was recovered from a man between 45 and 60 years old with Graves' ophthalmopathy. The source material was peripheral blood. The CDR3 nucleotides are TGTGCCAGCACCCTGGACAGGGAACCCTACGAGCAGTACTTC. It is translated as CASTLDREPYEQYF.